Included here is one T cell receptor (beta chain) sequence, with context. What it recognizes is unknown. V was trimmed by 6 bases and J by 4 bases, leaving 16 bases between them. The CDR3 consists of 15 residues. The V gene's germline CDR1 is MDHEN and CDR2 SYDVKM. The data derive from a study of PD-1 blockade in classical Hodgkin lymphoma. Time point given: cycle 4 day 1 (C4D1), after 6 weeks of nivolumab. Brentuximab vedotin exposure varied among the patients, all of whom had relapsed after autologous stem cell transplantation. Best overall response was complete response, partial response or progressive disease in these relapsed/refractory classical Hodgkin lymphoma patients. Here immunoSEQ multiplex PCR was the method, and the copy in TCRdb shows in-frame clones only, minus some. This repertoire shows just under 45,000 clones, roughly 65% found once; its top ten account for around 3%. General study results and limits: Patients excluded were those beginning nivolumab under 1 year after ASCT.

The starting material was peripheral blood mononuclear cells (PBMCs), obtained before the fourth cycle of nivolumab. The rearrangement joins TRBV28 to TRBJ1-3, with D tentatively TRBD1 (6 bases). This receptor was taken from a human donor with classical Hodgkin lymphoma. CDR3 amino acids: CASRLGAGAGNTIYF. CDR3 nucleotide sequence: TGTGCCAGCAGACTGGGGGCCGGGGCGGGAAACACCATATATTTT.